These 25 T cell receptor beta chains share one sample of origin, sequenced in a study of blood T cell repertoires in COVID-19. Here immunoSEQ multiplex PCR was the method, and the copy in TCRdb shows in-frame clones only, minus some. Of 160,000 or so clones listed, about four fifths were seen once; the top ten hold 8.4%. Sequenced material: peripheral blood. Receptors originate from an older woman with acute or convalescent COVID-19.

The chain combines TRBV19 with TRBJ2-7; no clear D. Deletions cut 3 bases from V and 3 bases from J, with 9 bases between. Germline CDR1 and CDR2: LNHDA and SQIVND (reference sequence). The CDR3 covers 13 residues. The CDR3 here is CASSIPPFYEQYF. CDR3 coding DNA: TGTGCCAGTAGTATCCCCCCCTTCTACGAGCAGTACTTC.

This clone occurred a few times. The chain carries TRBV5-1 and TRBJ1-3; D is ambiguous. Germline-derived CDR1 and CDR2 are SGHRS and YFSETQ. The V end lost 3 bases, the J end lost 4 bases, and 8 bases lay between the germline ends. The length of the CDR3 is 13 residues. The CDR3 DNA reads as TGCGCCAGCAGCTCCAATCCCGGAAACACCATATATTTT. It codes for CASSSNPGNTIYF.

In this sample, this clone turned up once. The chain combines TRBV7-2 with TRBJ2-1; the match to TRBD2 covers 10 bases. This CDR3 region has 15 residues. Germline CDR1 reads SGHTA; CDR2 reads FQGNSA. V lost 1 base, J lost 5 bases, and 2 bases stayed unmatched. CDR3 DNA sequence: TGTGCCAGCAGCTTAGATAGCGGGGGGAACAATGAGCAGTTCTTC. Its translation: CASSLDSGGNNEQFF.

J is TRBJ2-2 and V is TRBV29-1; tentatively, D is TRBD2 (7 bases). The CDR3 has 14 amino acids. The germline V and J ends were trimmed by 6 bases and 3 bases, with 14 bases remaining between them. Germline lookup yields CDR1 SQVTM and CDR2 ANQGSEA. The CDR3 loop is CSVPGDYHTGELFF. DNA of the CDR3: TGCAGCGTCCCAGGGGACTACCACACCGGGGAGCTGTTTTTT.

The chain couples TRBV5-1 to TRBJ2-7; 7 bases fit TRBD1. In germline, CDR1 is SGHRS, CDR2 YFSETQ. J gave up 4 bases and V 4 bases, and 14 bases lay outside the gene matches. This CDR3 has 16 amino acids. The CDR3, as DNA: TGCGCCAGCAGCACGCGCCCTTCGGGACAGAGGTACGAGCAGTACTTC. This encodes CASSTRPSGQRYEQYF.

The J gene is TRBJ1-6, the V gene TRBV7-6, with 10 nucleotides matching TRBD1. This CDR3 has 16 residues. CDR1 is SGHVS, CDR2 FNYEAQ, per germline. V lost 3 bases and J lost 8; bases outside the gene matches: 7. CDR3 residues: CASSLGTGTGDSPLHF. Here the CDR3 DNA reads TGTGCCAGCAGCTTGGGTACTGGGACAGGGGATTCACCCCTCCACTTT. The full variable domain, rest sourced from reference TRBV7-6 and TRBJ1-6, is GAGVSQSPRYKVTKRGQDVALRCDPISGHVSLYWYRQALGQGPEFLTYFNYEAQQDKSGLPNDRFSAERPEGSISTLTIQRTEQRDSAMYRCASSLGTGTGDSPLHFGNGTRLTVT.

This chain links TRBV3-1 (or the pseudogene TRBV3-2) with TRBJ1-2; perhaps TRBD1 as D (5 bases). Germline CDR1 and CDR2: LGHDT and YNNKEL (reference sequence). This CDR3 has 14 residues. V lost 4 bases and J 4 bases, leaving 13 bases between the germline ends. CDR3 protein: CASSPQSGPYGYTF. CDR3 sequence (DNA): TGTGCCAGCAGCCCCCAATCAGGGCCCTATGGCTACACCTTC.

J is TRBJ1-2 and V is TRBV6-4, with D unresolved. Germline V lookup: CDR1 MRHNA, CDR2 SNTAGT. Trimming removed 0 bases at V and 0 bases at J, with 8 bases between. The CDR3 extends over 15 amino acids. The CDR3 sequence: CASSDSAPPNYGYTF. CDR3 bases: TGTGCCAGCAGTGACTCGGCACCCCCTAACTATGGCTACACCTTC.

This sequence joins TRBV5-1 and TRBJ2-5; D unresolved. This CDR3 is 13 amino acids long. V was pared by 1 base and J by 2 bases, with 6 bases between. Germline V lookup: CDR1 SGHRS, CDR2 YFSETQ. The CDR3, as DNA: TGCGCCAGCAGCTTGCAGTGGCAAGAGACCCAGTACTTC. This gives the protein CASSLQWQETQYF.

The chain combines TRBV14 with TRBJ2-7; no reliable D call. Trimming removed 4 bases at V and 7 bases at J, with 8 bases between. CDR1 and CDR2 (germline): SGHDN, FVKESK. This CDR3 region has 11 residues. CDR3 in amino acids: CASSLYREQYF. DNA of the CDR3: TGTGCCAGCAGCCTATACAGAGAGCAGTACTTC.

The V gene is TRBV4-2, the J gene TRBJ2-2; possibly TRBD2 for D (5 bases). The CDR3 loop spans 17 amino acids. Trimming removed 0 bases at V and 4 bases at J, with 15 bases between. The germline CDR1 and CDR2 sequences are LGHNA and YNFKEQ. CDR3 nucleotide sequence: TGTGCCAGCAGCCAAGATCTGGTACTAGTGACCACCGGGGAGCTGTTTTTT. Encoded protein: CASSQDLVLVTTGELFF.

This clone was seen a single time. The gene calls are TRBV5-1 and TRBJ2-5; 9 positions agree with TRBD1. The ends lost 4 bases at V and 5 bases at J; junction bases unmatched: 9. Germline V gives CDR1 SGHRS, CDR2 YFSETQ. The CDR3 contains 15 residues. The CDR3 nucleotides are TGCGCCAGCAGCGTACTACAGGGGGCTGAGGAGACCCAGTACTTC. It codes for CASSVLQGAEETQYF.

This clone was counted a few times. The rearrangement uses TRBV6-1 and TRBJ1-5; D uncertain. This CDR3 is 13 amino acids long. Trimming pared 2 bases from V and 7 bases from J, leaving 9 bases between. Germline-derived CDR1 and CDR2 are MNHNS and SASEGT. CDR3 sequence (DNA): TGTGCCAGCAGTGAACATCTACAGCAGCCCCAGCATTTT. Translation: CASSEHLQQPQHF.

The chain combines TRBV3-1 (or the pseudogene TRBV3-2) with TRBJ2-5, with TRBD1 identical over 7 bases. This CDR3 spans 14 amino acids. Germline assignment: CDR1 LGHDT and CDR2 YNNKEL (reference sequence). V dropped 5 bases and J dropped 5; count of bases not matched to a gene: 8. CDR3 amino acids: CASSKRQGGETQYF. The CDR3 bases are TGTGCCAGCAGCAAAAGACAGGGTGGGGAGACCCAGTACTTC.

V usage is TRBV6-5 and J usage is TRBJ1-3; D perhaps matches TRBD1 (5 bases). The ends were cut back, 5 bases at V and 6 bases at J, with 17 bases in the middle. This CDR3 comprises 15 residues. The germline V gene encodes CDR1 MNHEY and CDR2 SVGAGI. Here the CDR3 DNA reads TGTGCCAGCAGTCCCACCGACAGTCCCACAAACACCATATATTTT. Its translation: CASSPTDSPTNTIYF.

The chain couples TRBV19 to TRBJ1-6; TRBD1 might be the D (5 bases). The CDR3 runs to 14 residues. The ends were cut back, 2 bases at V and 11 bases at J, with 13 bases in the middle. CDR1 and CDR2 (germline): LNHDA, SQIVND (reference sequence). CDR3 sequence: CASSILDGGAPLHF. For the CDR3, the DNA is TGTGCCAGTAGTATACTTGATGGGGGGGCACCCCTCCACTTT. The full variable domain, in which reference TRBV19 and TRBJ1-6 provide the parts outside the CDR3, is DGGITQSPKYLFRKEGQNVTLSCEQNLNHDAMYWYRQDPGQGLRLIYYSQIVNDFQKGDIAEGYSVSREKKESFPLTVTSAQKNPTAFYLCASSILDGGAPLHFGNGTRLTVT.

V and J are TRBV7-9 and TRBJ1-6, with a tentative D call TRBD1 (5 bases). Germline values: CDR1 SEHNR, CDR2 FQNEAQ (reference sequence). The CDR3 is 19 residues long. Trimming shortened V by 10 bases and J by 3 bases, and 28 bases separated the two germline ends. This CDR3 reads CAIIPTLLTASGYNSPLHF. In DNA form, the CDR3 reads TGTGCCATTATTCCCACGCTATTGACAGCTTCTGGCTATAATTCACCCCTCCACTTT.

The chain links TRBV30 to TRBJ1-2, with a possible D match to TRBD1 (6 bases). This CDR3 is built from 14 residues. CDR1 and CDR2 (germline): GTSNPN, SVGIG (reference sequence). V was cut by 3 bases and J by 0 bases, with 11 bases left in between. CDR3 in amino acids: CAWSLGQTNYGYTF. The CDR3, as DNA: TGTGCCTGGAGCCTCGGACAGACTAACTATGGCTACACCTTC.

Here the CDR3 DNA reads TGTGCCAGCAGTTTGACTAGCGGGAGGGCCCTGGCCAAAAACATTCAGTACTTC. Translation: CASSLTSGRALAKNIQYF. This chain uses TRBV27 with TRBJ2-4; 14 positions agree with TRBD2. CDR1 is MNHEY and CDR2 is SMNVEV in the germline V gene (reference sequence). J lost 1 base, V lost 3 bases, and 5 bases had no gene match. The CDR3 covers 18 residues.

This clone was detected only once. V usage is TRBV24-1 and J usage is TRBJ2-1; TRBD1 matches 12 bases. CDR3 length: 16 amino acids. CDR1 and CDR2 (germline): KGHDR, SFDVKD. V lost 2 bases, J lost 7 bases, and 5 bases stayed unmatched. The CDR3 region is CATSDSGTGGINEQFF. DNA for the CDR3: TGTGCCACCAGTGATTCGGGGACAGGGGGCATTAATGAGCAGTTCTTC.

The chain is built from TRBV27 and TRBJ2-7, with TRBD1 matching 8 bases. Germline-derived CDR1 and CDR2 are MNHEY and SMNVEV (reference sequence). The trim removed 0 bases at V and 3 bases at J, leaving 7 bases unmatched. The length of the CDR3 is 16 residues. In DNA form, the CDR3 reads TGTGCCAGCAGTTTATCAGGACAGGGCTGGATCTACGAGCAGTACTTC. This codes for CASSLSGQGWIYEQYF.

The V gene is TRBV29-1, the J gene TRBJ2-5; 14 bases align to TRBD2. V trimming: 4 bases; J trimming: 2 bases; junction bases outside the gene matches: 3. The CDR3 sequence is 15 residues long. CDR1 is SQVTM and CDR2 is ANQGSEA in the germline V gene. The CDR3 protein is CSVVGTSGRQETQYF. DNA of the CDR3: TGCAGCGTTGTTGGGACTAGCGGGAGACAAGAGACCCAGTACTTC.

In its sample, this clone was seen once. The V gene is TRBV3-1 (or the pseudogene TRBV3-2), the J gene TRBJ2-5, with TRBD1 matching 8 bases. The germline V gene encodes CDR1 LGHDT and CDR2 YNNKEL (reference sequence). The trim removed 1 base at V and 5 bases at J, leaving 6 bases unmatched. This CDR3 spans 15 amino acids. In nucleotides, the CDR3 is TGTGCCAGCAGCCAAGGAGGACAGGGCGGGGAGACCCAGTACTTC. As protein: CASSQGGQGGETQYF.

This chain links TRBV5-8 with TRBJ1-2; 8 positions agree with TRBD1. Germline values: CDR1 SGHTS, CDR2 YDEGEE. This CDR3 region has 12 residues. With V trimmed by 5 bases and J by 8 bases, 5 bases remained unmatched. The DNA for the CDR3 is TGTGCCAGCAGGAAACAGGGGGACGGCTACACCTTC. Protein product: CASRKQGDGYTF.

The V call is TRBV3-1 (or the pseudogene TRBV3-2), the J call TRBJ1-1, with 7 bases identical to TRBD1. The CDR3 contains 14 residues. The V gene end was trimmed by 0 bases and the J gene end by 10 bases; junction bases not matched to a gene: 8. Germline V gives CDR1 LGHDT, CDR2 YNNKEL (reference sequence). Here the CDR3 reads CASSQERHRGVAFF. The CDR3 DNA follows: TGTGCCAGCAGCCAAGAACGCCACAGGGGCGTAGCTTTCTTT.